This is a list of T cell receptor beta chains from one sample in a study of blood T cell repertoires in COVID-19. Data came from immunoSEQ multiplex PCR; TCRdb stores just in-frame clones and leaves some out. The sample records 100,000 to 150,000 clones, about 88% being singletons. Specimen: peripheral blood. These receptors were taken from a human donor in a cohort sampled during active COVID-19. CDR3s include the opening cysteine and the closing phenylalanine or tryptophan. D genes are given only for firm matches. Expanded clones are given a class, and other clones once, few, many or no size at all.

d_gene	v_gene	len	abundance	j_gene	CDR3nt	CDR3aa
.	TRBV30	14	.	TRBJ2-1	TGTGCCTGGTCACGGGGGAGCTCCTACAATGAGCAGTTCTTC	CAWSRGSSYNEQFF
TRBD2	TRBV3-1/TRBV3-2	17	.	TRBJ2-7	TGTGCCAGCAGCCCTACAGGAAGCGGGGTGAGCTCCTACGAGCAGTACTTC	CASSPTGSGVSSYEQYF
.	TRBV28	14	once	TRBJ1-1	TGTGCCAGCAGCCAAAGACAGCTGAACACTGAAGCTTTCTTT	CASSQRQLNTEAFF
.	TRBV3-1/TRBV3-2	14	.	TRBJ2-3	TGTGCCAGCAGCCAAGTTCTAGTTGAAGATACGCAGTATTTT	CASSQVLVEDTQYF
.	TRBV18	15	.	TRBJ2-7	TGTGCCAGCTCACTTTACCGGGATGGGGCCTACGAGCAGTACTTC	CASSLYRDGAYEQYF
.	TRBV7-6	19	.	TRBJ2-6	TGTGCCAGCAGCTTAGCTCGGGAGCGGGTAGACTCTGGGGCCAACGTCCTGACTTTC	CASSLARERVDSGANVLTF
TRBD1	TRBV5-1	15	once	TRBJ1-1	TGCGCCAGCAGCTTGGACAGGGGGCGATGGACTGAAGCTTTCTTT	CASSLDRGRWTEAFF
.	TRBV5-1	15	.	TRBJ2-6	TGCGCCAGCAGCCCTCCCGAGACTGGGGCCAACGTCCTGACTTTC	CASSPPETGANVLTF
TRBD2	TRBV4-2	14	.	TRBJ2-7	TGTGCCAGCAGCCAAGAGGGACTAGCCCCCGAGCAGTACTTC	CASSQEGLAPEQYF
TRBD1	TRBV27	13	.	TRBJ2-7	TGTGCCAGCAGGGGACAGGGTTTCTTCGAGCAGTACTTC	CASRGQGFFEQYF
TRBD2	TRBV27	16	.	TRBJ2-3	TGTGCCAGCAGAATAACTAGCGGGAGGGTTACAGATACGCAGTATTTT	CASRITSGRVTDTQYF
.	TRBV3-1/TRBV3-2	16	.	TRBJ2-7	TGTGCCAGCAGCCAAGAGGGGGGGCAGCAGTACTACGAGCAGTACTTC	CASSQEGGQQYYEQYF
TRBD1	TRBV2	15	.	TRBJ1-6	TGTGCCAGCAGTTCCGGGACAGCCTATAATTCACCCCTCCACTTT	CASSSGTAYNSPLHF
TRBD1	TRBV7-9	16	.	TRBJ1-1	TGTGCCAGCAGCCCGGGGACAGGGGCCAAGGGCACTGAAGCTTTCTTT	CASSPGTGAKGTEAFF
TRBD2	TRBV29-1	13	.	TRBJ2-7	TGCAGCGTTGGGACTAGCGGCTCCTACGAGCAGTACTTC	CSVGTSGSYEQYF
TRBD2	TRBV29-1	16	medium-sized	TRBJ2-7	TGCAGCGTGACGGGACTAGCGGGGGGTTATGCGTACGAGCAGTACTTC	CSVTGLAGGYAYEQYF
.	TRBV5-1	12	.	TRBJ2-7	TGCGCCAGCAGCTTGGGACGGGGAAAGCAGTACTTC	CASSLGRGKQYF
TRBD2	TRBV27	17	few	TRBJ2-7	TGTGCCAGCACTAGTGTAGGTAGCGGGGGGCCTGGTGACGAGCAGTACTTC	CASTSVGSGGPGDEQYF
.	TRBV2	14	.	TRBJ1-2	TGTGCCAGCAGCATTAGACAGAATGCTGCTGGCTACACCTTC	CASSIRQNAAGYTF
TRBD1	TRBV5-6	14	.	TRBJ1-2	TGTGCCAGCAGCACTGGACAGGGGAAGTATGGCTACACCTTC	CASSTGQGKYGYTF
TRBD2	TRBV3-1/TRBV3-2	15	.	TRBJ2-1	TGTGCCAGCAGCCAACGGCTAGCGGACTACAATGAGCAGTTCTTC	CASSQRLADYNEQFF
.	TRBV5-6	15	.	TRBJ1-1	TGTGCCAGCAGCTTGGATTCGGCAGGGCGGGATGAAGCTTTCTTT	CASSLDSAGRDEAFF
TRBD2	TRBV10-3	17	.	TRBJ2-3	TGTGCCATCAGTGGCCGACTAGCGGGGACGAGCACAGATACGCAGTATTTT	CAISGRLAGTSTDTQYF
TRBD1	TRBV19	14	.	TRBJ1-5	TGTGCCAGTAGTATAGCAGGGGGCCGAGGGCCCCAGCATTTT	CASSIAGGRGPQHF
.	TRBV4-1	15	few	TRBJ2-1	TGCGCCAGCAGCCAAGATCGGGGGGCCGGCCGTGAGCAGTTCTTC	CASSQDRGAGREQFF
.	TRBV27	14	.	TRBJ2-2	TGTGCCAGCAGTATGTACAGTAACCTTAGGGAGCTGTTTTTT	CASSMYSNLRELFF
.	TRBV6-2/TRBV6-3	13	.	TRBJ1-4	TGTGCCAGCAGTTTTGATACTTATGAAAAACTGTTTTTT	CASSFDTYEKLFF
TRBD2	TRBV7-9	14	.	TRBJ2-1	TGTGCCAGCAGCCCAAGGACTAGCTTAAATGAGCAGTTCTTC	CASSPRTSLNEQFF
.	TRBV5-1	16	once	TRBJ2-7	TGCGCCAGCAGCCCGCTGGGCCTCTTCTTCTCCTACGAGCAGTACTTC	CASSPLGLFFSYEQYF
TRBD1	TRBV6-4	14	.	TRBJ1-2	TGTGCCAGCAGTGATGACGGGACAGGTGGCGGCTACACCTTC	CASSDDGTGGGYTF
TRBD1	TRBV7-9	16	.	TRBJ2-7	TGTGCCAGCAGCTTAGTTTGGACAGGGGCGTCCTACGAGCAGTACTTC	CASSLVWTGASYEQYF
.	TRBV23-1	13	few	TRBJ2-7	TGCGCCAGCAGTAAAGCTCCTAGGGGCGAGCAGTACTTC	CASSKAPRGEQYF
TRBD1	TRBV30	15	.	TRBJ1-1	TGTGCCTGGAGTGCACTCCAGGGGGCCGAGACTGAAGCTTTCTTT	CAWSALQGAETEAFF
TRBD1	TRBV5-6	15	.	TRBJ1-6	TGTGCCAGCAGCGCACCGGGACAGGGGTTCTCACCCCTCCACTTT	CASSAPGQGFSPLHF
TRBD2	TRBV9	15	.	TRBJ2-1	TGTGCCAGCAGCGAGAGCGGGGTCTCCTACAATGAGCAGTTCTTC	CASSESGVSYNEQFF
TRBD1	TRBV6-6	13	.	TRBJ1-5	TGTGCCAGCGGGTGGCAGGGGGATCAGCCCCAGCATTTT	CASGWQGDQPQHF
TRBD1	TRBV24-1	15	.	TRBJ2-7	TGTGCCACCAGTGATCCCGGACAGGGATCCTACGAGCAGTACTTC	CATSDPGQGSYEQYF
TRBD2	TRBV5-5	15	few	TRBJ2-7	TGTGCCAGCAGCTTAATAGCGGGAGGTCCCTACGAGCAGTACTTC	CASSLIAGGPYEQYF
.	TRBV9	16	.	TRBJ2-3	TGTGCCAGCAGCGCCTTAGTATTCGCTAGCACAGATACGCAGTATTTT	CASSALVFASTDTQYF
TRBD2	TRBV2	16	.	TRBJ2-1	TGTGCCAGCAGTGAGAGTGGACTAGCTCACTACAATGAGCAGTTCTTC	CASSESGLAHYNEQFF
.	TRBV4-1	15	many	TRBJ2-3	TGCGCCAGCAGCCCCGGTAGGGGGAGCACAGATACGCAGTATTTT	CASSPGRGSTDTQYF